One sample yielded the 23 T cell receptor beta chains listed below, sequenced in a study of cytomegalovirus exposure and HLA in healthy donors. Primers for the PCR totalled 60 Vbeta and 13 Jbeta. The assay was immunoSEQ multiplex PCR, and TCRdb's table has in-frame clones only and misses some. The sample shows tens of thousands of clones, 90% to 95% of them seen only once. The sequenced sample consisted of PBMCs. Source of these receptors: a woman aged 18-29 years in good health and CMV-seronegative.

The V and J genes are TRBV9 and TRBJ2-6, with 9 bases matching TRBD1. Germline CDR1 and CDR2: SGDLS and YYNGEE. Trimming cost V 2 bases and J 2 bases; bases outside gene matches: 8. The CDR3 contains 18 residues. This CDR3 is CASSVGTGRTTGANVLTF. The CDR3 nucleotides are TGTGCCAGCAGCGTTGGGACAGGGCGAACGACTGGGGCCAACGTCCTGACTTTC. The full variable domain, rest sourced from reference TRBV9 and TRBJ2-6, is DSGVTQTPKHLITATGQRVTLRCSPRSGDLSVYWYQQSLDQGLQFLIQYYNGEERAKGNILERFSAQQFPDLHSELNLSSLELGDSALYFCASSVGTGRTTGANVLTFGAGSRLTVL.

The chain employs TRBV7-2 and TRBJ2-1, with 8 positions matching TRBD2. This CDR3 has 15 amino acids. Germline V CDR1 and CDR2: SGHTA, FQGNSA. V was pared by 5 bases and J by 9 bases, with 12 bases of the junction left unmatched. The CDR3 loop reads CASSVGPGLGAEQFF. The CDR3 DNA sequence: TGTGCCAGCAGCGTCGGACCGGGACTAGGAGCTGAGCAGTTCTTC.

This chain joins TRBV11-2 and TRBJ1-1; D gene unclear. CDR1 and CDR2 (germline): SGHAT, FQNNGV. V lost 0 bases to trimming and J lost 1 base, with 12 bases between them. The CDR3 covers 16 residues. DNA of the CDR3: TGTGCCAGCAGCTTAGATCTTAACAGACCGAACACTGAAGCTTTCTTT. As protein: CASSLDLNRPNTEAFF.

The V and J genes are TRBV19 and TRBJ2-7, with 14 bases matching TRBD2. CDR3 size: 19 residues. Germline CDR1 reads LNHDA; CDR2 reads SQIVND (reference sequence). V lost 0 bases and J lost 2; bases outside the gene matches: 9. The CDR3, as DNA: TGTGCCAGTAGTATAGAGGCCGGGACTAGCGGGAGCTATGCCTACGAGCAGTACTTC. Translating it yields CASSIEAGTSGSYAYEQYF. Filled out from reference TRBV19 and TRBJ2-7, the complete variable domain reads DGGITQSPKYLFRKEGQNVTLSCEQNLNHDAMYWYRQDPGQGLRLIYYSQIVNDFQKGDIAEGYSVSREKKESFPLTVTSAQKNPTAFYLCASSIEAGTSGSYAYEQYFGPGTRLTVT.

The chain has TRBV27 and TRBJ1-6; 11 bases are a match to TRBD1. This CDR3 spans 16 amino acids. The germline V gene has CDR1 MNHEY and CDR2 SMNVEV (reference sequence). The trim removed 4 bases at V and 7 bases at J, leaving 6 bases unmatched. The CDR3 loop reads CASSSTDRGLNSPLHF. CDR3 coding DNA: TGTGCCAGCAGTTCCACGGACAGGGGGCTGAATTCACCCCTCCACTTT.

This clone occurred once. The chain's CDR3 is CASSILAGPGNTIYF. DNA for the CDR3: TGTGCCAGTAGTATTCTGGCAGGGCCGGGAAACACCATATATTTT. This chain links TRBV19 with TRBJ1-3; D may be TRBD1 (5 bases). V was pared by 3 bases and J by 4 bases, with 13 bases between. This CDR3 is 15 amino acids long. Per the germline V gene, CDR1 is LNHDA and CDR2 is SQIVND (reference sequence).

DNA of the CDR3: TGTGCCAGCACTGGAGGAGGGGCCTCCTCTGGAAACACCATATATTTT. This sequence encodes CASTGGGASSGNTIYF. The chain joins TRBV2 to TRBJ1-3; TRBD1 is a possible D gene (5 bases). Trimming removed 7 bases at V and 0 bases at J, with 16 bases between. The germline CDR1 and CDR2 sequences are SNHLY and FYNNEI. This CDR3 is 16 amino acids long. Full variable domain (remainder filled in from reference TRBV2 and TRBJ1-3): EPEVTQTPSHQVTQMGQEVILRCVPISNHLYFYWYRQILGQKVEFLVSFYNNEISEKSEIFDDQFSVERPDGSNFTLKIRSTKLEDSAMYFCASTGGGASSGNTIYFGEGSWLTVV.

This chain links TRBV28 with TRBJ2-7; 8 bases align to TRBD1. The V gene's germline CDR1 is MDHEN and CDR2 SYDVKM. CDR3 length: 14 amino acids. Trimming took 3 bases from V and 6 from J; bases not matched to a gene: 7. The CDR3 nucleotides are TGTGCCAGCAGTTTTATGGACAGGGTGGTCGAGCAGTACTTC. Translated: CASSFMDRVVEQYF.

The chain is built from TRBV4-2 and TRBJ2-1, with TRBD2 matching over 9 bases. The length of the CDR3 is 16 residues. Trimming took 1 base from V and 4 from J; bases not matched to a gene: 5. Germline assignment: CDR1 LGHNA and CDR2 YNFKEQ. The CDR3 DNA reads as TGTGCCAGCAGCCAAGTAGTAGCGGGGGATTACAATGAGCAGTTCTTC. Encoded protein: CASSQVVAGDYNEQFF.

The chain links TRBV25-1 to TRBJ1-2, with TRBD1 identical over 7 bases. The CDR3 extends over 13 amino acids. Germline CDR1 is MGHDK and CDR2 is SYGVNS. Unmatched junction bases numbered 5, after V lost 6 bases and J lost 4 bases. The CDR3 spells CASSTQGPYGYTF. The CDR3 bases are TGTGCCAGCAGCACACAGGGGCCCTATGGCTACACCTTC.

The chain combines TRBV5-1 with TRBJ2-2, with D perhaps TRBD2 (6 bases). Trimming cost V 5 bases and J 6 bases, with 11 bases left between them. Germline lookup yields CDR1 SGHRS and CDR2 YFSETQ. The CDR3 spans 13 residues. The CDR3 region is CASSPAGPGELFF. As DNA, the CDR3 is TGCGCCAGCAGTCCAGCGGGTCCCGGGGAGCTGTTTTTT.

The J gene is TRBJ2-7, the V gene TRBV6-6; 9 bases line up with TRBD1. V was clipped by 5 bases and J by 2 bases; unmatched bases: 4. Germline CDR1 is MNHNY and CDR2 is SVGAGI (reference sequence). The CDR3 runs to 14 residues. This CDR3 is CASSDHRGPYEQYF. In nucleotides, the CDR3 is TGTGCCAGCAGTGACCACAGGGGGCCCTACGAGCAGTACTTC.

This clone was recorded a few times. The genes are TRBV4-3 and TRBJ1-6, with 7 positions matching TRBD1. The CDR3 covers 17 residues. The J segment lost 9 bases and the V segment lost 0 bases, leaving 11 bases of the junction unmatched. Per germline, CDR1 LGHNA and CDR2 YSLEER. The CDR3 sequence: CASSQEAGTVRSSPLHF. DNA of the CDR3: TGCGCCAGCAGCCAAGAGGCCGGGACAGTACGGTCTTCACCCCTCCACTTT.

The chain has TRBV6-5 and TRBJ2-2; D gene unclear. V dropped 7 bases and J dropped 1 base, with 10 bases sitting between them. The CDR3 covers 14 residues. CDR1 is MNHEY and CDR2 is SVGAGI in the germline V gene. The CDR3 nucleotides read TGTGCCAGCATGAGGTCCCTGAACACCGGGGAGCTGTTTTTT. The encoded protein is CASMRSLNTGELFF.

Here the CDR3 DNA reads TGTGCCTGGAGCGCCCTAGGTCGCCCCTACGAGCAGTACTTC. This encodes CAWSALGRPYEQYF. This chain links TRBV30 with TRBJ2-7; D remains ambiguous. In germline, CDR1 is GTSNPN, CDR2 SVGIG (reference sequence). The V end lost 3 bases, the J end lost 2 bases, and 14 bases lay between the germline ends. The CDR3 spans 14 residues.

This clone was counted a single time. The chain joins TRBV5-1 to TRBJ2-2, with unresolved D. Trimming left V 5 bases short and J 5 bases short, with 13 bases between. The CDR3 sequence is 14 residues long. CDR1 is SGHRS, CDR2 YFSETQ, per germline. DNA for the CDR3: TGCGCCAGCAGATCCTCTACCTTAACCGGGGAGCTGTTTTTT. Translated: CASRSSTLTGELFF.

In its sample, this clone was seen once. V gene TRBV10-2 combines with J gene TRBJ1-3, with D unclear. V was cut by 0 bases and J by 0 bases, with 9 bases left in between. This CDR3 comprises 16 residues. Germline-derived CDR1 and CDR2 are WSHSY and SAAADI. This CDR3 is CASSESRVGSGNTIYF. The CDR3 DNA follows: TGCGCCAGCAGTGAGTCGAGGGTTGGCTCTGGAAACACCATATATTTT.

Only one count was recorded for this clone. The chain links TRBV7-2 to TRBJ2-5, with D tentatively TRBD2 (5 bases). The germline V and J ends were trimmed by 1 base and 5 bases, with 11 bases remaining between them. The germline V gene has CDR1 SGHTA and CDR2 FQGNSA. There are 14 residues in the CDR3. The CDR3 sequence is CASSLERGIETQYF. For the CDR3, the DNA is TGTGCCAGCAGCTTAGAGAGAGGGATTGAGACCCAGTACTTC.

The V call is TRBV2, the J call TRBJ1-4; tentative D call: TRBD1 (6 bases). V shed 11 bases and J shed 0 bases, with 13 bases lying between them. Per the germline V gene, CDR1 is SNHLY and CDR2 is FYNNEI. The CDR3 runs to 14 residues. CDR3 loop: CAGNTGSTNEKLFF. The CDR3 DNA reads as TGTGCCGGCAACACAGGGTCAACTAATGAAAAACTGTTTTTT.

The chain couples TRBV4-1 to TRBJ2-2; possible D gene TRBD2, 5 bases. Germline-derived CDR1 and CDR2 are MGHRA and YSYEKL. The CDR3 runs to 14 residues. V gave up 8 bases and J gave up 2 bases, with 12 bases separating them. CDR3 DNA: TGCGCCAGCGAGTGGGAGCCCAACACCGGGGAGCTGTTTTTT. Translation: CASEWEPNTGELFF.

The chain recombines TRBV18 with TRBJ1-2; 12 bases align to TRBD1. The germline gives CDR1 KGHSH, CDR2 LQKENI. This CDR3 region has 16 residues. With V trimmed by 0 bases and J by 5 bases, 4 bases remained unmatched. CDR3 DNA sequence: TGTGCCAGCTCACCACCAGGGACAGGGGGCGGTTATGGCTACACCTTC. As protein: CASSPPGTGGGYGYTF.

The J gene is TRBJ1-3, the V gene TRBV5-1; D uncertain. Trimming pared 2 bases from V and 0 bases from J, leaving 9 bases between. The CDR3 totals 15 residues. Germline assignment: CDR1 SGHRS and CDR2 YFSETQ. CDR3 bases: TGCGCCAGCAGCTTAGGACTCAACTCTGGAAACACCATATATTTT. Its translation is CASSLGLNSGNTIYF.

The rearrangement uses TRBV11-3 and TRBJ2-3, with 13 positions matching TRBD2. This CDR3 contains 16 residues. The ends lost 5 bases at V and 2 bases at J; junction bases unmatched: 4. Germline values: CDR1 SGHNT, CDR2 YENEEA. CDR3 DNA sequence: TGTGCCAGCAGCCAGGGGACTAGCGGGACCACAGATACGCAGTATTTT. Translated: CASSQGTSGTTDTQYF.